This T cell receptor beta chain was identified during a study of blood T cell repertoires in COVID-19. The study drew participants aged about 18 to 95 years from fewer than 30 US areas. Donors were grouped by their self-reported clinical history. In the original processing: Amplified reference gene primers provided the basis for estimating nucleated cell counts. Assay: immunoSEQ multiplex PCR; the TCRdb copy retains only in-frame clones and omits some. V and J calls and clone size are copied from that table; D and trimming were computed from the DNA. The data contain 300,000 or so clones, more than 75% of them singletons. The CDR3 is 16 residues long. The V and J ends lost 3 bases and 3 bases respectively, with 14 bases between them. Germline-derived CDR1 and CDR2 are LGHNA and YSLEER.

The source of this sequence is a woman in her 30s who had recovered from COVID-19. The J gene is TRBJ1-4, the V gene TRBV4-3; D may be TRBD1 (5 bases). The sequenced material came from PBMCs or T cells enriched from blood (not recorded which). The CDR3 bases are TGCGCCAGCAGCCAGCTTCCCGGGGGGGCTAATGAAAAACTGTTTTTT. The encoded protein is CASSQLPGGANEKLFF.